The TCR beta chain under discussion was sequenced for a study of Ad26.COV2.S vaccination and SARS-CoV-2 variants. Study-level points and caveats: Spike-specific TCR breadth was greater in vaccine than placebo recipients.

Treatment indicated: around 19 received Ad26.COV2.S at low or high dose, single or two shots; about five received placebo; per-sample allocation not given. Repertoires come from day 63 after the first vaccine or placebo injection. Assay: immunoSEQ multiplex PCR; the TCRdb copy retains only in-frame clones and omits some. This table has hundreds of thousands of clones, 70% to 90% appearing once. This clone was detected only once. Its antigen is as yet unknown. This CDR3 contains 16 residues. Trimming stripped 3 bases from V and 7 bases from J, with 18 bases between. Germline values: CDR1 LNHNV, CDR2 YYDKDF (reference sequence).

The rearrangement links TRBV15 to TRBJ1-4; D might be TRBD1 (5 bases). The sequence was collected from a person between 18 and 65 years old who received the Ad26.COV2.S COVID-19 vaccine or a placebo. This specimen consisted of peripheral blood, obtained in a trial of Ad26.COV2.S vaccine versus placebo. CDR3 bases: TGTGCCACCAGCAGGGGACCAGCCACTAGCGGTGAAAAACTGTTTTTT. It codes for CATSRGPATSGEKLFF.